The T cell receptor (beta chain) described here comes from a study of blood T cell repertoires in COVID-19. Seattle-derived patients entered the study during active infection and were followed longitudinally. This clone was seen once. This CDR3 has 15 residues. In germline, CDR1 is SGHVS, CDR2 FQNEAQ. V shed 0 bases, J shed 5 bases, and the junction held 6 bases outside the gene matches. In the authors' methods: From reference gene primer amplification, estimates of nucleated cell counts were derived. TCRdb's table, derived via immunoSEQ multiplex PCR, lists solely in-frame clones and lacks some. V and J calls and clone size are copied from that table; D and trimming were computed from the DNA. The table has approximately 150,000 clones, more than 85% seen once; the top ten hold 1.5% to 2.5%.

The source is a woman between 55 and 75 years old with COVID-19, enrolled during active disease. The chain links TRBV7-8 to TRBJ1-1, with 7 bases that match TRBD1. Sequencing was carried out using peripheral blood. The CDR3 loop is CASSLAEGAGTEAFF. The CDR3 coding sequence is TGTGCCAGCAGCTTAGCGGAGGGGGCGGGGACTGAAGCTTTCTTT. The complete variable domain, with remaining parts taken from reference TRBV7-8 and TRBJ1-1, reads GAGVSQSPRYKVAKRGQDVALRCDPISGHVSLFWYQQALGQGPEFLTYFQNEAQLDKSGLPSDRFFAERPEGSVSTLKIQRTQQEDSAVYLCASSLAEGAGTEAFFGQGTRLTVV.